The T cell receptor (beta chain) under discussion was sequenced for a study of shared clonotypes between healthy human individuals. As to this clone: Its antigen is not identified.

Germline CDR1 reads SEHNR; CDR2 reads FQNEAQ (reference sequence). V was shortened by 4 bases and J by 3 bases, with 9 bases between the two germline ends. The CDR3 has 14 residues. TCRdb's table, derived via immunoSEQ multiplex PCR, lists solely in-frame clones and lacks some. The sample has approximately 640,000 clones, 72% seen once. Study-level results: It was anticipated that sequencing depth would influence how many clonotypes donors shared.

The genes are TRBV7-9 and TRBJ2-2; a weak D match, TRBD1 (5 bases). The sequence derives from a woman in her 30s in good health. Input material: memory CD4+ T cells sorted from blood. Subset meaning: CD45RA-negative fraction. CDR3 in amino acids: CASSYDRDTGELFF. In DNA form, the CDR3 reads TGTGCCAGCAGCTATGACAGAGACACCGGGGAGCTGTTTTTT.